The following is a TCR beta chain sequence with its context. No antigen is known for it. These data originate in a study of vaccination effects on CD4 cells after COVID-19. Germline V gene lookup returns CDR1 SGHRS and CDR2 YFSETQ. The CDR3 length is 15 residues. Deletions cut 0 bases from V and 4 bases from J, with 12 bases between. Antigen-specific CD4+ T cells were first expanded with viral peptide pools by the ViraFEST assay and only then sequenced. Cells that had been cultured for 10 days were the source of isolated CD4+ T cells. Recipients of the vaccine had no prior SARS-CoV-2 infection and negative nucleocapsid antibodies. Generated by immunoSEQ multiplex PCR, the TCRdb table keeps only in-frame clones and is missing some. The sample records 67,000 or so clones, roughly 72% being singletons.

V is TRBV5-1 and J is TRBJ2-3; D is possibly TRBD2 (7 bases). The material was CD4+ T cells from PBMCs cultured with HCoV-OC43 spike peptides, obtained before COVID-19 vaccination. Subset described: HCoV-OC43 spike overlapping peptide pool stimulation. This TCR was recovered from a human donor who received a COVID-19 vaccine. In DNA form, the CDR3 reads TGCGCCAGCAGCTTGGCGGGGGGCCTCGCAGATACGCAGTATTTT. Translation: CASSLAGGLADTQYF.